This entry lists 28 T cell receptor beta chains sequenced from one sample in a study of cytomegalovirus exposure and HLA in healthy donors listed by TCRdb under 2017. The library was prepared using the immunoSEQ multiplex PCR assay. The multiplex PCR relied on a mix of 60 forward primers for TCR Vbeta segments and 13 reverse primers for TCR Jbeta segments. As stored in TCRdb, this immuneACCESS dataset retains in-frame rearrangements with V and J assigned. A fraction of the clones does not appear; measured against another copy, unresolved V genes explain less than half of the discrepancy, and the remainder lacks a known reason. This sample's table contains about 160,000 clones. The ten largest clones take up roughly 2% of the sample. The sequencing sample was made of PBMCs. The receptors derive from a man aged 25-40 years in good health and CMV-seronegative.

The chain joins TRBV4-1 to TRBJ2-3, with 8 bases aligning to TRBD2. V lost 10 bases, J lost 4 bases, and 10 bases stayed unmatched. This CDR3 has 14 residues. Germline assignment: CDR1 MGHRA and CDR2 YSYEKL. This CDR3 is CATSSAGAADTQYF. In nucleotides, the CDR3 is TGCGCCACCTCCTCAGCGGGAGCGGCAGATACGCAGTATTTT.

The J gene is TRBJ2-4, the V gene TRBV4-2; 9 bases align to TRBD2. The CDR3 length is 22 residues. Germline values: CDR1 LGHNA, CDR2 YNFKEQ. V shed 0 bases and J 4 bases; nucleotides not matched to a gene: 22. DNA for the CDR3: TGTGCCAGCAGCCAAGATTCCCCGAGTCTAGCGGGGCGGGGTGGACAAAAAAACATTCAGTACTTC. This encodes CASSQDSPSLAGRGGQKNIQYF.

The V call is TRBV30, the J call TRBJ1-1; TRBD1 matches at 7 bases. The CDR3 runs to 13 residues. V dropped 4 bases and J dropped 1; count of bases not matched to a gene: 3. Per the germline V gene, CDR1 is GTSNPN and CDR2 is SVGIG (reference sequence). CDR3 in amino acids: CAWTWDRNTEAFF. In DNA, the CDR3 is TGTGCCTGGACATGGGACAGGAACACTGAAGCTTTCTTT.

V gene TRBV6-6 combines with J gene TRBJ2-1, with D tentatively TRBD2 (6 bases). Germline CDR1 MNHNY, CDR2 SVGAGI (reference sequence). Trimming stripped 4 bases from V and 5 bases from J, with 12 bases between. The CDR3 spans 14 residues. The CDR3 spells CASSSPGSNNEQFF. The CDR3, as DNA: TGTGCCAGCAGTTCCCCCGGGAGCAACAATGAGCAGTTCTTC.

CDR3: CASTDRPYSGNTIYF. For the CDR3, the DNA is TGTGCCAGTACGGACAGGCCCTACTCTGGAAACACCATATATTTT. J is TRBJ1-3 and V is TRBV6-5, with TRBD1 matching over 7 bases. V was clipped by 9 bases and J by 0 bases; unmatched bases: 8. Germline loops: CDR1 MNHEY, CDR2 SVGAGI. This CDR3 region has 15 residues.

The chain links TRBV9 to TRBJ2-1, with 8 bases fitting TRBD2. Germline V gene data show CDR1 as SGDLS and CDR2 as YYNGEE. There are 14 residues in the CDR3. V was pared by 3 bases and J by 15 bases, with 14 bases of the junction left unmatched. This CDR3 reads CASSGGLAGPAPFF. As DNA, the CDR3 is TGTGCCAGCAGCGGAGGGCTAGCGGGCCCGGCTCCGTTCTTC.

The rearrangement joins TRBV6-6 to TRBJ1-5; 8 bases are a match to TRBD1. The CDR3 has 16 residues. Germline trimming cut 4 bases from V and 5 bases from J; bases unmatched to any gene: 10. Germline CDR1 reads MNHNY; CDR2 reads SVGAGI (reference sequence). For the CDR3, the DNA is TGTGCCAGCAGTTCTACTCCGGGACAGGAGGATCAGCCCCAGCATTTT. Translating gives CASSSTPGQEDQPQHF.

This rearrangement joins TRBV4-3 to TRBJ2-7; 11 positions match TRBD2. Germline V gives CDR1 LGHNA, CDR2 YSLEER. The CDR3 runs to 17 residues. The junction had 12 bases not matched to a gene; V was cut back by 1 base and J by 7 bases. CDR3 in DNA: TGCGCCAGCAGCCAAGGGCTAGCGGGAGGTACCCGCTTGGAGCAGTACTTC. Its protein is CASSQGLAGGTRLEQYF.

This chain joins TRBV5-4 and TRBJ1-5; 9 bases are shared with TRBD1. CDR1 and CDR2 from the germline V gene are SGHNT and YYREEE (reference sequence). The CDR3 has 14 residues. V trimming: 2 bases; J trimming: 5 bases; junction bases outside the gene matches: 2. The DNA for the CDR3 is TGTGCCAGCAGCTTACAGGGGGCGCATCAGCCCCAGCATTTT. Encoded protein: CASSLQGAHQPQHF.

This chain uses TRBV10-3 with TRBJ2-7; 14 nucleotides line up with TRBD2. The V gene's germline CDR1 is ENHRY and CDR2 SYGVKD. The CDR3 has 14 residues. J lost 5 bases, V lost 5 bases, and 2 bases had no gene match. The CDR3 DNA reads as TGTGCCATCAGTAGACTAGCGGGAGGGGACGAGCAGTACTTC. Amino acid sequence: CAISRLAGGDEQYF.

The chain is built from TRBV28 and TRBJ2-7; no clear D. Germline V gene sequence: CDR1 MDHEN, CDR2 SYDVKM. V shed 8 bases and J shed 3 bases, with 11 bases lying between them. The CDR3 runs 12 residues. The CDR3 coding sequence is TGTGCCAGCTCTTGGTCTAGCTACGAGCAGTACTTC. It encodes CASSWSSYEQYF.

CDR3: CAIVAGDQSYNEQFF. The CDR3 nucleotides are TGTGCCATCGTAGCAGGGGACCAGTCCTACAATGAGCAGTTCTTC. This chain connects TRBV10-3 to TRBJ2-1; the D gene is possibly TRBD1 (6 bases). V lost 8 bases, J lost 1 base, and 15 bases lay in between. Germline CDR1 and CDR2: ENHRY and SYGVKD. CDR3 size: 15 residues.

The J gene is TRBJ1-3, the V gene TRBV4-1; D is unclear. Germline CDR1 is MGHRA and CDR2 is YSYEKL. The CDR3 sequence is 18 residues long. Trimming took 0 bases from V and 2 from J, leaving 17 bases between them. CDR3 protein: CASSQDDSRVKPGNTIYF. CDR3 sequence (DNA): TGCGCCAGCAGCCAAGACGACTCGCGGGTTAAGCCTGGAAACACCATATATTTT.

As regards this clone: The sample has other DNA sequences that encode this CDR3 too. V gene TRBV10-3 combines with J gene TRBJ2-2, with TRBD1 matching 7 bases. This CDR3 region has 14 residues. The germline V gene encodes CDR1 ENHRY and CDR2 SYGVKD. V shed 5 bases, J shed 1 base, and the junction held 1 base outside the gene matches. The CDR3 reads CAISRQGNTGELFF. CDR3 coding DNA: TGTGCCATCAGTAGACAGGGGAACACCGGGGAGCTGTTTTTT.

The gene calls are TRBV5-1 and TRBJ1-1; D is possibly TRBD1 (6 bases). The germline V and J ends were trimmed by 3 bases and 8 bases, with 17 bases remaining between them. Looked up from germline, CDR1 is SGHRS and CDR2 is YFSETQ. The CDR3 totals 14 residues. The CDR3 coding sequence is TGCGCCAGCAGCTGGGTCGGGACAAGCGAGGAAGCTTTCTTT. Its protein is CASSWVGTSEEAFF. Combining the CDR3 with reference TRBV5-1 and TRBJ1-1 gives the whole variable domain KAGVTQTPRYLIKTRGQQVTLSCSPISGHRSVSWYQQTPGQGLQFLFEYFSETQRNKGNFPGRFSGRQFSNSRSEMNVSTLELGDSALYLCASSWVGTSEEAFFGQGTRLTVV.

The rearrangement uses TRBV5-1 and TRBJ1-1; 9 nucleotides line up with TRBD1. The trim removed 3 bases at V and 5 bases at J, leaving 5 bases unmatched. This CDR3 is 14 amino acids long. The V gene's germline CDR1 is SGHRS and CDR2 YFSETQ. CDR3 nucleotide sequence: TGCGCCAGCAGCTCCTGGGACAGGGAGACTGAAGCTTTCTTT. Protein: CASSSWDRETEAFF.

The V gene is TRBV27, the J gene TRBJ1-1; D might be TRBD1 (5 bases). Germline assignment: CDR1 MNHEY and CDR2 SMNVEV (reference sequence). This CDR3 contains 15 residues. The V end was cut by 6 bases, the J end by 4 bases, with 18 bases between. The CDR3 DNA reads TGTGCCAGCAGCTGGCAGCCTGGGAGGGGCACTGAAGCTTTCTTT. It specifies CASSWQPGRGTEAFF.

The chain employs TRBV7-9 and TRBJ2-1; 9 nucleotides align to TRBD1. V shed 5 bases, J shed 4 bases, and the junction held 6 bases outside the gene matches. The CDR3 covers 15 residues. Germline lookup yields CDR1 SEHNR and CDR2 FQNEAQ (reference sequence). The CDR3 loop reads CASSATGGSYNEQFF. CDR3 coding DNA: TGTGCCAGCAGCGCCACAGGGGGCTCATACAATGAGCAGTTCTTC.

The V call is TRBV27, the J call TRBJ1-2, with D possibly matching TRBD1 (6 bases). This CDR3 is 15 amino acids long. V lost 5 bases to trimming and J lost 6 bases, with 19 bases between them. Germline-derived CDR1 and CDR2 are MNHEY and SMNVEV (reference sequence). Written as DNA, the CDR3 is TGTGCCAGCAGTACACAGGGTGTTGATCCGGATGGCTACACCTTC. Amino acid sequence: CASSTQGVDPDGYTF.

This sequence joins TRBV5-4 and TRBJ2-1; 7 bases are shared with TRBD2. CDR1 and CDR2 from the germline V gene are SGHNT and YYREEE (reference sequence). The CDR3 contains 15 residues. Unmatched junction bases numbered 4, after V lost 4 bases and J lost 0 bases. CDR3 nucleotides: TGTGCCAGCAGCATCGGGGGGAGCTCCTACAATGAGCAGTTCTTC. Translation: CASSIGGSSYNEQFF.

The rearrangement links TRBV7-9 to TRBJ2-7, with D possibly TRBD1 on 7 matching bases. Germline-derived CDR1 and CDR2 are SEHNR and FQNEAQ (reference sequence). V lost 1 base and J lost 7, with 17 bases in between. This CDR3 has 15 residues. CDR3 DNA sequence: TGTGCCAGCAGCTTAGGACAGGGAGGAGAGCGAGAGCAGTACTTC. Its protein is CASSLGQGGEREQYF.

This sequence joins TRBV19 and TRBJ2-3, with 11 nucleotides matching TRBD2. The CDR3 has 15 amino acids. Germline trimming cut 3 bases from V and 7 bases from J; bases unmatched to any gene: 6. Germline loops: CDR1 LNHDA, CDR2 SQIVND (reference sequence). The CDR3 here is CASSMIAGGPNTQYF. The CDR3 coding sequence is TGTGCCAGTAGTATGATAGCGGGAGGGCCCAATACGCAGTATTTT.

The rearrangement uses TRBV7-7 and TRBJ2-3; no firm D call. There are 14 residues in the CDR3. Germline-derived CDR1 and CDR2 are SSHAT and FNYEAQ (reference sequence). V was cut by 5 bases and J by 1 base, with 10 bases left in between. CDR3 sequence: CASSPQLRTDTQYF. CDR3 in DNA: TGTGCCAGCAGCCCCCAACTCCGCACAGATACGCAGTATTTT.

The rearrangement joins TRBV7-2 to TRBJ2-2; 8 bases are shared with TRBD1. The CDR3 loop spans 15 amino acids. Germline trimming cut 5 bases from V and 4 bases from J; bases unmatched to any gene: 6. Germline CDR1 is SGHTA and CDR2 is FQGNSA. CDR3 in DNA: TGTGCCAGCAGCGAAGGACAGGGATCCACCGGGGAGCTGTTTTTT. It yields the protein CASSEGQGSTGELFF.

J is TRBJ1-5 and V is TRBV5-5; 8 bases line up with TRBD1. This CDR3 has 15 residues. The J segment lost 11 bases and the V segment lost 3 bases, leaving 13 bases of the junction unmatched. Germline CDR1 SGHKS, CDR2 YYEKEE (reference sequence). The CDR3 region has the DNA TGTGCCAGCAGCTCGGACCCGGGACAGGAAGGAGCCCAGCATTTT. This gives the protein CASSSDPGQEGAQHF.

V and J are TRBV5-4 and TRBJ2-3, with 8 bases lining up with TRBD1. V trimming: 4 bases; J trimming: 2 bases; junction bases outside the gene matches: 6. Looked up from germline, CDR1 is SGHNT and CDR2 is YYREEE (reference sequence). The CDR3 runs 15 residues. The CDR3 protein is CASSPQGVITDTQYF. The CDR3 DNA reads as TGTGCCAGCAGCCCACAGGGGGTAATCACAGATACGCAGTATTTT.

The genes are TRBV2 and TRBJ2-1; the match to TRBD2 covers 8 bases. Losses at the gene ends were 3 bases for V and 2 bases for J; bases not matched to a gene: 3. The CDR3 contains 15 residues. The V gene's germline CDR1 is SNHLY and CDR2 FYNNEI. The CDR3 DNA sequence: TGTGCCAGCAGTGAGGAACTAGCGGCCTACAATGAGCAGTTCTTC. It codes for CASSEELAAYNEQFF.

This chain links TRBV7-9 with TRBJ1-5; the D gene is possibly TRBD1 (6 bases). The V and J ends lost 5 bases and 0 bases respectively, with 11 bases between them. The CDR3 has 15 residues. From germline, CDR1 is SEHNR and CDR2 FQNEAQ (reference sequence). CDR3 amino acids: CASSSTGYSNQPQHF. In DNA form, the CDR3 reads TGTGCCAGCAGCAGTACAGGGTATAGCAATCAGCCCCAGCATTTT.